Sequencing of this T cell receptor (beta chain) was carried out in a study of spatial heterogeneity in lung cancer. Study-wide results and caveats: Resection blood, more than follow-up blood, showed ubiquitous expanded tumor TCRs.

TCRdb reanalysed the 5' RACE reads using MiXCR and keeps one entry per CDR3 protein. This table has about 39,000 distinct CDR3 sequences, around 5.5% appearing once. CDR3 length equals 12 residues. The germline gives CDR1 KGHSH, CDR2 LQKENI. Trimming removed 3 bases from V and 7 bases from J; junction bases left unmatched: 2. Specified time point: sample taken at primary tumor resection. No cells were sorted before sequencing. The whole RNA sequenced was extracted from tumor, nontumor lung or frozen PBMC. In this sample, this clonotype turned up many times. No antigen is known for it. V and J are TRBV18 and TRBJ1-2, with TRBD1 matching over 7 bases. The receptor comes from a male donor with early-stage non-small cell lung cancer. Sequenced here: PBMCs, sampled at surgery. The CDR3 is CASSPRQGGYTF. The CDR3, as DNA: TGTGCCAGCTCACCTAGACAGGGTGGCTACACCTTC.